Following are 7 T cell receptor beta chains from one sample sequenced in a study of blood T cell repertoires in COVID-19. Here immunoSEQ multiplex PCR was the method, and the copy in TCRdb shows in-frame clones only, minus some. Among more than 300,000 clones listed, 90% to 95% were seen once. The sequencing sample was made of PBMCs or T cells enriched from blood (not recorded which). The receptors derive from a woman aged 25 to 39 who had been exposed to COVID-19.

This chain connects TRBV19 to TRBJ2-1; D may be TRBD1 (5 bases). V gave up 5 bases and J gave up 5 bases, with 19 bases separating them. This CDR3 comprises 16 residues. Germline V gene lookup returns CDR1 LNHDA and CDR2 SQIVND (reference sequence). CDR3 bases: TGTGCCAGTAGTCCCGGACCTCGACAGTACCACAATGAGCAGTTCTTC. This codes for CASSPGPRQYHNEQFF.

As concerns this clone: A much bigger clone sits one base away, suggesting this may be a read error. V and J are TRBV11-3 and TRBJ1-1; D is uncertain. V lost 5 bases, J lost 1 base, and 8 bases lay in between. In germline, CDR1 is SGHNT, CDR2 YENEEA. The CDR3 extends over 13 amino acids. The CDR3 DNA reads TGTGCCAGCAGCGTAACAGCGAACACTGAAGCTTTCTTT. Translation gives CASSVTANTEAFF.

The chain is built from TRBV12-3 or TRBV12-4 and TRBJ1-4; TRBD1 agrees at 9 bases. The CDR3 has 13 residues. V trimming: 5 bases; J trimming: 6 bases; junction bases outside the gene matches: 1. The CDR3 sequence is CASSRTGDEKLFF. CDR3 bases: TGTGCCAGCAGTAGGACAGGGGATGAAAAACTGTTTTTT.

The CDR3 DNA follows: TGCGCCAGCAGCCATCTAGCGGGGGCCTACGAGCAGTACTTC. Protein sequence: CASSHLAGAYEQYF. This rearrangement joins TRBV4-1 to TRBJ2-7; the match to TRBD2 covers 10 bases. The germline CDR1 and CDR2 sequences are MGHRA and YSYEKL. This CDR3 has 14 amino acids. V dropped 3 bases and J dropped 2; count of bases not matched to a gene: 1.

This chain joins TRBV24-1 and TRBJ1-5, with D unresolved. The ends were cut back, 4 bases at V and 5 bases at J, with 11 bases in the middle. The V gene's germline CDR1 is KGHDR and CDR2 SFDVKD. The CDR3 is 14 amino acids. This CDR3 is CATSEVGLDQPQHF. CDR3 nucleotides: TGTGCCACCAGTGAGGTGGGCCTCGATCAGCCCCAGCATTTT.

The rearrangement links TRBV5-4 to TRBJ2-7; possible D gene TRBD2, 6 bases. V shed 5 bases and J shed 1 base, with 10 bases lying between them. This CDR3 spans 13 amino acids. The V gene's germline CDR1 is SGHNT and CDR2 YYREEE (reference sequence). The CDR3 sequence is CASSPGGSYEQYF. Here the CDR3 DNA reads TGTGCCAGCAGTCCTGGGGGGTCCTACGAGCAGTACTTC.

V is TRBV2 and J is TRBJ2-1, with 9 nucleotides matching TRBD1. After removal of 4 bases from V and 9 bases from J, the junction contained 7 bases not matched to a gene. The CDR3 is 14 amino acids. Looked up from germline, CDR1 is SNHLY and CDR2 is FYNNEI. The CDR3 spells CASSVQGQGSEQFF. CDR3 nucleotides: TGTGCCAGCAGTGTGCAGGGACAGGGTAGTGAGCAGTTCTTC.